These T cell receptor beta chains were read from a single sample in a study of blood T cell repertoires in COVID-19. Here immunoSEQ multiplex PCR was the method, and the copy in TCRdb shows in-frame clones only, minus some. The top ten clones hold about 3.3% of a sample with under 300,000 clones, roughly 86% of them seen once. The material sequenced was PBMCs or T cells enriched from blood (not recorded which). These receptors were obtained from a woman in her thirties or forties with acute COVID-19. The CDR3 runs from the conserved cysteine through the conserved F or W. D genes are given only for firm matches. Clone size is given for some rows only: seen once, a few or many times, or a class if the clone is expanded.

.,TRBV7-9,TRBJ2-3,.,CASSSLGVAGTDTQYF,TGTGCCAGCAGCTCATTGGGGGTAGCGGGCACAGATACGCAGTATTTT
.,TRBV30,TRBJ2-2,.,CAWYPGPTGELFF,TGTGCCTGGTACCCGGGTCCCACCGGGGAGCTGTTTTTT
TRBD1,TRBV5-8,TRBJ1-2,few,CASSAGQDNYGYTF,TGTGCCAGCAGCGCGGGACAGGATAACTATGGCTACACCTTC
TRBD2,TRBV19,TRBJ2-7,.,CASSIERTSGLPYEQYF,TGTGCCAGTAGTATAGAAAGGACTAGCGGGCTACCCTACGAGCAGTACTTC
.,TRBV5-1,TRBJ2-1,.,CASSLGGINDFHGQFF,TGCGCCAGCAGCTTGGGAGGGATCAATGATTTTCACGGGCAGTTCTTC
TRBD1,TRBV27,TRBJ1-5,.,CASSLRTGTGGYDQPQHF,TGTGCCAGCAGTTTACGGACCGGGACAGGGGGTTATGATCAGCCCCAGCATTTT
.,TRBV5-1,TRBJ2-5,once,CASRRAGGYQETQYF,TGCGCCAGCAGGCGCGCAGGGGGGTACCAAGAGACCCAGTACTTC
.,TRBV5-4,TRBJ2-1,.,CASSSTDYNEQFF,TGTGCCAGCAGCTCGACAGATTACAATGAGCAGTTCTTC
TRBD2,TRBV5-1,TRBJ2-7,.,CASSLAASGINEQYF,TGCGCCAGCAGCTTGGCGGCTAGCGGGATCAACGAGCAGTACTTC
TRBD2,TRBV5-1,TRBJ2-2,.,CASSEGFGREMTGELFF,TGCGCCAGCAGCGAGGGTTTCGGGCGGGAGATGACCGGGGAGCTGTTTTTT
TRBD2,TRBV5-1,TRBJ2-7,.,CASSSGLGFYEQYF,TGCGCCAGCAGCTCGGGACTAGGGTTCTACGAGCAGTACTTC
TRBD1,TRBV2,TRBJ1-4,.,CASGDSLITNEKLFF,TGTGCCAGCGGGGACAGCCTGATCACTAATGAAAAACTGTTTTTT
.,TRBV6-5,TRBJ2-1,.,CASSYKAQDEQFF,TGTGCCAGCAGTTACAAGGCTCAGGATGAGCAGTTCTTC
.,TRBV2,TRBJ2-3,.,CASSEALMTVVPDTQYF,TGTGCCAGCAGTGAAGCGCTAATGACTGTTGTCCCAGATACGCAGTATTTT
.,TRBV6-2/TRBV6-3,TRBJ2-5,.,CASSYSYGDKETQYF,TGTGCCAGCAGTTACTCATACGGGGACAAAGAGACCCAGTACTTC
TRBD1,TRBV5-1,TRBJ1-2,.,CASSLDGQAAYGYTF,TGCGCCAGCAGCTTGGATGGACAGGCGGCGTATGGCTACACCTTC
.,TRBV19,TRBJ1-1,.,CASSIFGEWSTEAFF,TGTGCCAGTAGTATATTCGGGGAATGGAGCACTGAAGCTTTCTTT
TRBD1,TRBV3-1/TRBV3-2,TRBJ1-2,.,CASSQVGQGHRAGYTF,TGTGCCAGCAGCCAAGTCGGACAGGGACACCGGGCTGGCTACACCTTC
.,TRBV5-8,TRBJ2-7,.,CASTLGVSYEQYF,TGTGCCAGCACTCTGGGAGTCTCCTACGAGCAGTACTTC
.,TRBV11-1,TRBJ2-1,.,CASRGAWNNEQFF,TGTGCCAGCAGAGGAGCGTGGAACAATGAGCAGTTCTTC
TRBD2,TRBV11-2,TRBJ2-3,.,CASSRRGGTDTQYF,TGTGCCAGCAGCCGCCGGGGGGGCACAGATACGCAGTATTTT
.,TRBV18,TRBJ1-1,.,CASSPAIRLGSGLLNTEAFF,TGTGCCAGCTCACCGGCGATCCGGCTTGGCAGCGGCCTATTGAACACTGAAGCTTTCTTT
.,TRBV3-1/TRBV3-2,TRBJ1-2,.,CASSQASEGTEYYGYTF,TGTGCCAGCAGCCAAGCTAGTGAGGGTACTGAGTACTATGGCTACACCTTC